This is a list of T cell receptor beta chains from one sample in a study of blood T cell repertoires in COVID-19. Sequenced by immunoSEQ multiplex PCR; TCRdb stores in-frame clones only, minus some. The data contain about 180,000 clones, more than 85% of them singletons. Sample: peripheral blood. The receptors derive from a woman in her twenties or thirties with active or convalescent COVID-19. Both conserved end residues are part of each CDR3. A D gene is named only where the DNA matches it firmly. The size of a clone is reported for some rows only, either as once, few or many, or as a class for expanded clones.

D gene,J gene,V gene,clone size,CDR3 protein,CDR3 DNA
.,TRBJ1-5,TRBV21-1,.,CASSTLPIEPQHF,TGTGCCAGCAGCACACTACCGATAGAGCCCCAGCATTTT
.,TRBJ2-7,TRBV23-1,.,CASSQLEVLAYEQYF,TGCGCCAGCAGTCAATTGGAGGTCCTCGCCTACGAGCAGTACTTC
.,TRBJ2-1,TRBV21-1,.,CASSNTPGPTGDNEQFF,TGTGCCAGCAGCAACACTCCGGGTCCCACAGGGGACAATGAGCAGTTCTTC
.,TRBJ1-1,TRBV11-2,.,CASSFTVRVNTEAFF,TGTGCCAGCAGCTTTACGGTCAGGGTGAACACTGAAGCCTTCTTT
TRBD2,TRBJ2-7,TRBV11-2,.,CASRQTGGSSYEQYF,TGTGCCAGCAGACAGACGGGGGGGAGCTCCTACGAGCAGTACTTC
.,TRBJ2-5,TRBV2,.,CASSSTGVQETQYF,TGTGCCAGCAGTTCAACGGGGGTCCAAGAGACCCAGTACTTC
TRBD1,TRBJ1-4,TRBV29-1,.,CSVEGQGTNEKLFF,TGCAGCGTTGAAGGACAGGGAACTAATGAAAAACTGTTTTTT
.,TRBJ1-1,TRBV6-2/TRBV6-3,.,CASSLDTEAFF,TGTGCCAGCAGTCTCGACACTGAAGCTTTCTTT
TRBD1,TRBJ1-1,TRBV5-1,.,CASSLGQGGGNTEAFF,TGCGCCAGCAGCTTGGGACAGGGCGGTGGGAACACTGAAGCTTTCTTT
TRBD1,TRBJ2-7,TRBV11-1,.,CASSPDRVSSYEQYF,TGTGCCAGCAGTCCGGACAGGGTAAGCTCCTACGAGCAGTACTTC
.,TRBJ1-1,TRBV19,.,CASSMGSDIEAFF,TGTGCCAGTAGTATGGGTTCCGACATTGAAGCTTTCTTT
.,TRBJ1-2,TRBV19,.,CASSLAGLDYGYTF,TGTGCCAGTAGCCTCGCGGGGCTGGACTATGGCTACACCTTC
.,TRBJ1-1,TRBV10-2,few,CASSESLADTEAFF,TGCGCCAGCAGTGAGTCCCTAGCCGACACTGAAGCTTTCTTT
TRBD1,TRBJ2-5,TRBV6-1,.,CASSDNRGLGETQYF,TGTGCCAGCAGTGATAACAGGGGGCTGGGGGAGACCCAGTACTTC
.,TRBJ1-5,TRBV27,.,CASSFGRGYQPQHF,TGTGCCAGCAGTTTTGGGAGGGGATATCAGCCCCAGCATTTT
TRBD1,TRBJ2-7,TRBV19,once,CASSIGDRLYEQYF,TGTGCCAGTAGTATAGGGGACAGGCTCTACGAGCAGTACTTC
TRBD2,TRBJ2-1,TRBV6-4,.,CASSSGLAGPDEQFF,TGTGCCAGCAGTTCGGGACTAGCGGGTCCTGATGAGCAGTTCTTC
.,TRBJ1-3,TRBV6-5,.,CASATASSGNTIYF,TGTGCCAGCGCGACAGCGAGCTCTGGAAACACCATATATTTT
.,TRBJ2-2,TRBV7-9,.,CASSLLAGWNTGELFF,TGTGCCAGCAGCTTATTGGCGGGATGGAACACCGGGGAGCTGTTTTTT
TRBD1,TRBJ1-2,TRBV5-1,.,CASSLAGRGNYGYTF,TGCGCCAGCAGCTTGGCGGGCAGGGGGAACTATGGCTACACCTTC
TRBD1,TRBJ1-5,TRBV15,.,CATSRGDRDQPQHF,TGTGCCACCAGCAGGGGGGACAGGGATCAGCCCCAGCATTTT
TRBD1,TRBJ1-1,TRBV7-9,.,CASSFFFGDRAKLNTEAFF,TGTGCCAGCAGCTTTTTTTTTGGGGACAGGGCAAAATTGAACACTGAAGCTTTCTTT
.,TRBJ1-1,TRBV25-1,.,CASGTNTEAFF,TGTGCCAGTGGCACGAACACTGAAGCTTTCTTT